The T cell receptor beta chain under discussion was sequenced for a study of CD8 T cells in ankylosing spondylitis. General study points: What seemed typical of ankylosing spondylitis blood was a TCR beta motif built from eight highly homologous variants. Earlier work had already found some motif variants in reactive arthritis synovial fluid and blood. Within peripheral blood, clones linked to disease were CD8+ and relatively rare.

The CDR3 extends over 16 amino acids. With V trimmed by 4 bases and J by 1 base, 8 bases remained unmatched. This clonotype occurred many times. The target antigen is unknown. In making TCR beta libraries, quantitative 5'-RACE with molecular barcodes was used. TCRdb reprocessed the 5' RACE reads with MiXCR, giving one entry per CDR3 protein. The table has about 460,000 distinct CDR3 sequences, approximately 5.3% seen once. Sequencing was performed on blood, either unsorted or a sorted T cell fraction (not recorded which). The chain employs TRBV12-3 or TRBV12-4 and TRBJ2-3; 7 bases agree with TRBD1. This clonotype was obtained from a male donor with ankylosing spondylitis. For the CDR3, the DNA is TGTGCCAGCAGTTCCCTGGGACAGATACGCACAGATACGCAGTATTTT. This sequence encodes CASSSLGQIRTDTQYF.